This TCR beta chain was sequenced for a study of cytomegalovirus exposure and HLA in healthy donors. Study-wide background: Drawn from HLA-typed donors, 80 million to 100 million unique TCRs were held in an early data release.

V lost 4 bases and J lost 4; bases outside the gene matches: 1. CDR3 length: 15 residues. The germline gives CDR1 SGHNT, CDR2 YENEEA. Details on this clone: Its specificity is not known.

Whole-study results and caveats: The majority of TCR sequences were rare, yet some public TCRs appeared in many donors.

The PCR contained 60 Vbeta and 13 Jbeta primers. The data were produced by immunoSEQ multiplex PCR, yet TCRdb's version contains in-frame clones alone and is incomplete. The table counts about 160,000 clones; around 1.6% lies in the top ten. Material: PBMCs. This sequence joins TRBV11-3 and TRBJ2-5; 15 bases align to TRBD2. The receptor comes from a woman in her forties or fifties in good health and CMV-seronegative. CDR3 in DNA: TGTGCCAGCAGCTCGGGACTAGCGGGAGGAGAGACCCAGTACTTC. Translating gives CASSSGLAGGETQYF.